This T cell receptor (beta chain) was captured in a study of control samples from healthy donors and cancer patients. Libraries were prepared by immunoSEQ multiplex PCR; TCRdb keeps only in-frame clonotypes and omits some of them. This sample has 100,000 to 150,000 clones, with roughly 89% found just once. J gave up 0 bases and V 8 bases, and 3 bases lay outside the gene matches. CDR1 LNHDA and CDR2 SQIVND come from the germline V gene (reference sequence). This CDR3 has 14 amino acids. V is TRBV19 and J is TRBJ2-2, with 7 bases that match TRBD1. The receptor was isolated from a man aged 50 to 60 with head and neck cancer. The sequenced sample consisted of PBMCs. The CDR3 DNA sequence: TGTGCCAGTTCAGGGGGTGCGAACACCGGGGAGCTGTTTTTT. It encodes CASSGGANTGELFF.